This T cell receptor (beta chain) was recorded in a study of T cells in Graves' hyperthyroidism and ophthalmopathy. Study summary: Upon initial diagnosis and before any treatment, peripheral blood was collected. Study-wide results and limits: Most clonotypes expanded in the thyroid (above 0.001) were also present in blood.

CDR1 is SNHLY and CDR2 is FYNNEI in the germline V gene. The length of the CDR3 is 15 residues. V lost 8 bases to trimming and J lost 7 bases; unmatched junction nucleotides: 13. It was RNA transcripts that yielded the amplified TCR beta CDR3 regions. During a first-round RT-PCR of the TCR CDR3, the HTBI primer set was used. TCRdb re-analysed the multiplex PCR reads in MiXCR, keeping a single row per CDR3 protein. Among around 520,000 distinct CDR3 sequences, 14% were seen once, and the ten largest hold about 15%. Worth noting for this clonotype: The antigen remains undetermined.

The sequence was collected from a woman in her 40s with Graves' hyperthyroidism. The sequenced sample consisted of blood. The gene calls are TRBV2 and TRBJ1-1; 10 bases line up with TRBD1. CDR3 loop: CASGGQGGQGDEAFF. CDR3 sequence (DNA): TGTGCCAGCGGAGGGCAGGGCGGACAGGGGGATGAAGCTTTCTTT.